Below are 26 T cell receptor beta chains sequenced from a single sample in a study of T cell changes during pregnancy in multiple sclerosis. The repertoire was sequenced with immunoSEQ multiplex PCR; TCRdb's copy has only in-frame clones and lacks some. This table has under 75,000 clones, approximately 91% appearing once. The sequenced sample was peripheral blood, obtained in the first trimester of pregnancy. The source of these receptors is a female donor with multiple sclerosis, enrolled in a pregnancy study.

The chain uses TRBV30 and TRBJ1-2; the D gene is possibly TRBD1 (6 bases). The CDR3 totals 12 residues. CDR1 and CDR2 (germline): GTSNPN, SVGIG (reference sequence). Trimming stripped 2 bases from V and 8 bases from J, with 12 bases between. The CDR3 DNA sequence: TGTGCCTGGAGTACAGGGACGTGGGGCTACACCTTC. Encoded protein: CAWSTGTWGYTF.

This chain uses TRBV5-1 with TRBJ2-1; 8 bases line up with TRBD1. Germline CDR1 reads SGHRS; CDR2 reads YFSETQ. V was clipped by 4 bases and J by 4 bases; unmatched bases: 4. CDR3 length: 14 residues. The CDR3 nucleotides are TGCGCCAGCAGCCCGGGACAGGAGTACAATGAGCAGTTCTTC. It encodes CASSPGQEYNEQFF.

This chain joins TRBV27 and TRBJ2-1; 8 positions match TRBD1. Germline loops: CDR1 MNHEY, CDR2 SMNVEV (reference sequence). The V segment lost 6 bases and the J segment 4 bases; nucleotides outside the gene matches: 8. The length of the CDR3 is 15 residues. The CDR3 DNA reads TGTGCCAGCAGACTGATTGGGACAGGATACAATGAGCAGTTCTTC. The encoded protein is CASRLIGTGYNEQFF.

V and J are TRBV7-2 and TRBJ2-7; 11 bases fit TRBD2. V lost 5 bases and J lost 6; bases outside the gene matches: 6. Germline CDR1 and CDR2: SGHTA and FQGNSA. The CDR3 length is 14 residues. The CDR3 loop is CASSLSGGAVEQYF. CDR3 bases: TGTGCCAGCAGCCTTAGCGGGGGGGCCGTCGAGCAGTACTTC. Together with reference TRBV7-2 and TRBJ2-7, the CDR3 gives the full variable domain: GAGVSQSPSNKVTEKGKDVELRCDPISGHTALYWYRQSLGQGLEFLIYFQGNSAPDKSGLPSDRFSAERTGGSVSTLTIQRTQQEDSAVYLCASSLSGGAVEQYFGPGTRLTVT.

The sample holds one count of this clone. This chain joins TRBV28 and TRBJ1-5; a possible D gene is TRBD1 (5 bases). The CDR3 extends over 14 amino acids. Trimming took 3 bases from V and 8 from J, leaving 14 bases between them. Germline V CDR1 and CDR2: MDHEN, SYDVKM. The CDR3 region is CASSFSGWEKPQHF. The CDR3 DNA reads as TGTGCCAGCAGTTTTTCAGGGTGGGAAAAGCCCCAGCATTTT.

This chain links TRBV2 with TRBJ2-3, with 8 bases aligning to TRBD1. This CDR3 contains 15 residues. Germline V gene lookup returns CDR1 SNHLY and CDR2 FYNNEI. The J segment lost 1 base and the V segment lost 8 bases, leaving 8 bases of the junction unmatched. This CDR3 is CASDRGEVGTDTQYF. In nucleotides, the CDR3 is TGTGCCAGCGACAGGGGTGAGGTAGGCACAGATACGCAGTATTTT. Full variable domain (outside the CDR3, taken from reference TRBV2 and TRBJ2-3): EPEVTQTPSHQVTQMGQEVILRCVPISNHLYFYWYRQILGQKVEFLVSFYNNEISEKSEIFDDQFSVERPDGSNFTLKIRSTKLEDSAMYFCASDRGEVGTDTQYFGPGTRLTVL.

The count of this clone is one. The CDR3 region is CASSADRGKEFF. CDR3 DNA: TGCGCCAGCAGCGCAGACAGGGGCAAGGAGTTCTTC. The J gene is TRBJ2-1, the V gene TRBV10-1; 8 bases match TRBD1. The length of the CDR3 is 12 residues. Per the germline V gene, CDR1 is WNHNN and CDR2 is SYGVQD (reference sequence). V lost 6 bases to trimming and J lost 14 bases; unmatched junction nucleotides: 9.

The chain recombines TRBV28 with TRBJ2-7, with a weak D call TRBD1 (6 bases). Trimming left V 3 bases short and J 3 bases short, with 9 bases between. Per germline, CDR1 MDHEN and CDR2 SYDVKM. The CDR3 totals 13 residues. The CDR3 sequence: CASSFRDNYEQYF. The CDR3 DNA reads TGTGCCAGCAGTTTCCGGGACAACTACGAGCAGTACTTC.

The CDR3 here is CASSISGAGGYTF. The CDR3 DNA sequence: TGTGCCAGTAGTATCTCAGGGGCTGGTGGCTACACCTTC. The chain links TRBV19 to TRBJ1-2, with D perhaps matching TRBD1 (6 bases). The CDR3 runs to 13 residues. Trimming removed 3 bases at V and 7 bases at J, with 12 bases between. CDR1 is LNHDA, CDR2 SQIVND, per germline (reference sequence).

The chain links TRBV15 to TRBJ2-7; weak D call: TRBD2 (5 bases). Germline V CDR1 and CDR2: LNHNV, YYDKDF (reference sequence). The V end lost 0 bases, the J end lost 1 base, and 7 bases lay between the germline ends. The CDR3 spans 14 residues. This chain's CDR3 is CATSRDRGSYEQYF. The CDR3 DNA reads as TGTGCCACCAGCAGAGATCGGGGTTCCTACGAGCAGTACTTC.

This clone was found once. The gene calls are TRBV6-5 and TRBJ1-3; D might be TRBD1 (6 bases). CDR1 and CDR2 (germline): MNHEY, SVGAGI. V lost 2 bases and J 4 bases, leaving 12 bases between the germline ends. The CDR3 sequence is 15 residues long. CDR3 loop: CASSYDRSSGNTIYF. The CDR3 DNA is TGTGCCAGCAGTTACGACAGGTCCTCGGGAAACACCATATATTTT.

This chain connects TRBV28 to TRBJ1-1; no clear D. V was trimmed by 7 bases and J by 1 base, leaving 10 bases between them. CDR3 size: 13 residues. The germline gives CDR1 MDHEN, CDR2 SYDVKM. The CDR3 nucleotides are TGTGCCAGCATCCAGACGGGGAACACTGAAGCTTTCTTT. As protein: CASIQTGNTEAFF.

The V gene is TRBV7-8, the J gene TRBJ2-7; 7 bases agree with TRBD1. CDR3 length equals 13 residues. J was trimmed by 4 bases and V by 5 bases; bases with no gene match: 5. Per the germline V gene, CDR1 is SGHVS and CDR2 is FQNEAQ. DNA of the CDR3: TGTGCCAGCAGCCCGGGACAGCTTTACGAGCAGTACTTC. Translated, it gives CASSPGQLYEQYF.

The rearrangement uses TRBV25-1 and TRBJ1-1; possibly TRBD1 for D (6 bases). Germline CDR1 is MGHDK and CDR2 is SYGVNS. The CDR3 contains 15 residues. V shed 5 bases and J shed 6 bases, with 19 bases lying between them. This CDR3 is CASSKLGQPYSEAFF. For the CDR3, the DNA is TGTGCCAGCAGTAAACTAGGACAGCCCTACTCTGAAGCTTTCTTT.

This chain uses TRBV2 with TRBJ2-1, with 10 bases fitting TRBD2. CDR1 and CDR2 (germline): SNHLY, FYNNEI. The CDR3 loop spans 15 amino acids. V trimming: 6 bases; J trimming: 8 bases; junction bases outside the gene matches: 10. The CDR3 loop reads CASRLASGSNDEQFF. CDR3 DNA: TGTGCCAGCAGATTGGCTAGCGGGAGTAACGATGAGCAGTTCTTC.

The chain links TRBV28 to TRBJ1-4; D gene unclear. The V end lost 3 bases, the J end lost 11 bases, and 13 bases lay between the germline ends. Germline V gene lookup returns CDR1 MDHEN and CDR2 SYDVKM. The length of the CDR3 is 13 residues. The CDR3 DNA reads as TGTGCCAGCAGTTTCCAGGTCCTGTCCAAACTGTTTTTT. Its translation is CASSFQVLSKLFF.

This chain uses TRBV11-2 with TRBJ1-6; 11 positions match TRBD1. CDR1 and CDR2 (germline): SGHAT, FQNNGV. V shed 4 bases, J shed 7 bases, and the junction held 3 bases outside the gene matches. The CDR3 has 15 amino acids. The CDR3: CASSSGQGVNSPLHF. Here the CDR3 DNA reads TGTGCCAGCAGCTCGGGACAGGGGGTCAATTCACCCCTCCACTTT.

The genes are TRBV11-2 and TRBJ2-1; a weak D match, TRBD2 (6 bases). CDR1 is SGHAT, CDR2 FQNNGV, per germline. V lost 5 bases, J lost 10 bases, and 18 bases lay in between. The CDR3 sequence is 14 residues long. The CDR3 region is CASSPMTFAGEQFF. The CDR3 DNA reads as TGTGCCAGCAGCCCGATGACCTTCGCGGGAGAGCAGTTCTTC.

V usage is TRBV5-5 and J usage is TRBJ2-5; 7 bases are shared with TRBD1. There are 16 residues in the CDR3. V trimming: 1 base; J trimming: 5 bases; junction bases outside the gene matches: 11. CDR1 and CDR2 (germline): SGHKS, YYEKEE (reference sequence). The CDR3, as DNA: TGTGCCAGCAGCTTGACAGGGGCCGCCCGGACGGAGACCCAGTACTTC. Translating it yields CASSLTGAARTETQYF.

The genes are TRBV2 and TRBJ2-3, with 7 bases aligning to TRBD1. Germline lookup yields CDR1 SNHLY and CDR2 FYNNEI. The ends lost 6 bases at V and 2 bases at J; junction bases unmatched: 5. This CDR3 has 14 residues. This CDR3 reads CASRKTGITDTQYF. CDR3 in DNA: TGTGCCAGCAGGAAGACAGGGATCACAGATACGCAGTATTTT.

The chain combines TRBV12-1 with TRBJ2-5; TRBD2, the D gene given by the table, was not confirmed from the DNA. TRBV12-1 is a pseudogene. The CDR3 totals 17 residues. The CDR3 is CASSVRTSGAPGETQYF. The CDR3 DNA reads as TGTGCCAGCAGCGTACGGACTAGCGGGGCCCCGGGCGAGACCCAGTACTTC.

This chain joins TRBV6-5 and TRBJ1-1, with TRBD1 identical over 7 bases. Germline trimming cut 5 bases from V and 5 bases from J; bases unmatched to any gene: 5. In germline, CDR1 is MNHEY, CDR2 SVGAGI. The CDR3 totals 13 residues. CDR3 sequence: CASSSTGVTEAFF. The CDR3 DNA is TGTGCCAGCAGTAGCACAGGGGTTACTGAAGCTTTCTTT.

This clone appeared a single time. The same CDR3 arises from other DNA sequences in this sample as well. The CDR3: CASSPGRGNEKLFF. The DNA for the CDR3 is TGTGCCAGCTCACCTGGACGGGGTAATGAAAAACTGTTTTTT. The J gene is TRBJ1-4, the V gene TRBV18; the D is unclear. V shed 3 bases and J shed 4 bases, with 9 bases lying between them. The germline gives CDR1 KGHSH, CDR2 LQKENI. CDR3 size: 14 residues. The full variable domain, its missing parts supplied by reference TRBV18 and TRBJ1-4, is NAGVMQNPRHLVRRRGQEARLRCSPMKGHSHVYWYRQLPEEGLKFMVYLQKENIIDESGMPKERFSAEFPKEGPSILRIQQVVRGDSAAYFCASSPGRGNEKLFFGSGTQLSVL.

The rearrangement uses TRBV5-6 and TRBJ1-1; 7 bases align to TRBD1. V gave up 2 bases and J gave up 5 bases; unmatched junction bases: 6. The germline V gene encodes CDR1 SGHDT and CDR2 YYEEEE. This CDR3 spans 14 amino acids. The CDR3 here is CASSFGTEGTEAFF. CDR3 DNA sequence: TGTGCCAGCAGCTTCGGGACAGAGGGGACTGAAGCTTTCTTT. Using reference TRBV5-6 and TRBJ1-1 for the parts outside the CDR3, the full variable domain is DAGVTQSPTHLIKTRGQQVTLRCSPKSGHDTVSWYQQALGQGPQFIFQYYEEEERQRGNFPDRFSGHQFPNYSSELNVNALLLGDSALYLCASSFGTEGTEAFFGQGTRLTVV.

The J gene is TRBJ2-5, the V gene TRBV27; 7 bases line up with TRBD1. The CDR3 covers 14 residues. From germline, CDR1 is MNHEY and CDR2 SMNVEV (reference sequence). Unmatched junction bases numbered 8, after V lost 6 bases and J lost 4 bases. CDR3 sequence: CASSLQGSGETQYF. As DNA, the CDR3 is TGTGCCAGCAGCCTACAGGGGAGCGGAGAGACCCAGTACTTC.

The CDR3 loop reads CAWSPSLGVGSEAFF. The CDR3 bases are TGTGCCTGGAGTCCTTCTTTAGGGGTAGGATCTGAAGCTTTCTTT. The V gene is TRBV30, the J gene TRBJ1-1, with a weak D call TRBD1 (5 bases). Trimming pared 2 bases from V and 6 bases from J, leaving 19 bases between. Germline CDR1 reads GTSNPN; CDR2 reads SVGIG (reference sequence). CDR3 length equals 15 residues.